Below, one TCR beta chain is given with its context. This record belongs to a study of blood T cell repertoires in COVID-19. Per the germline V gene, CDR1 is MNHEY and CDR2 is SMNVEV (reference sequence). This CDR3 spans 13 amino acids. Between the trimmed V and J ends, which lost 5 bases and 7 bases, there was a span of 11 bases. The protocol was immunoSEQ multiplex PCR, while the TCRdb copy is restricted to in-frame clones and leaves out a portion. Here the sample spans approximately 170,000 clones, 70% to 90% being singletons. This sequence originates from a young man who had recovered from COVID-19. The sample was peripheral blood. The chain recombines TRBV27 with TRBJ2-2; a possible D gene is TRBD1 (6 bases). The CDR3 sequence: CASSRNRDGELFF. For the CDR3, the DNA is TGTGCCAGCAGTCGAAACAGGGACGGGGAGCTGTTTTTT.